The 24 T cell receptor beta chains below were found in one sample sequenced in a study of beta chain features in type 1 diabetes. Expressed TCRB transcripts were sequenced because the entire RNA isolate underwent reverse transcription. Repertoires were generated with immunoSEQ multiplex PCR, while TCRdb's copy carries only in-frame clones and drops some. The sample includes a few hundred thousand clones, about 15% of them seen just once. Study-level findings and limits: Significant though moderate, a shortening of TCRB CDR3s appeared in all four CD4+ subsets of Type 1 diabetes patients.

Antigen specificity for these receptors is unknown. Sequenced sample: naive CD4+ T cells from blood. The source is a man between 18 and 35 years old with type 1 diabetes.

This clone was detected only a few times. The chain carries TRBV5-4 and TRBJ2-3; D not certain. The CDR3 is made up of 14 amino acids. Per the germline V gene, CDR1 is SGHNT and CDR2 is YYREEE (reference sequence). V gave up 1 base and J gave up 2 bases, with 8 bases separating them. DNA of the CDR3: TGTGCCAGCAGCTTGACAGATGTCACAGATACGCAGTATTTT. The encoded protein is CASSLTDVTDTQYF.

The CDR3 protein is CASRVTGGVDIQYF. The CDR3 bases are TGTGCCAGCAGGGTGACAGGGGGCGTGGACATTCAGTACTTC. The V and J genes are TRBV28 and TRBJ2-4; 10 bases agree with TRBD1. CDR1 MDHEN and CDR2 SYDVKM come from the germline V gene. The CDR3 contains 14 residues. V trimming: 6 bases; J trimming: 8 bases; junction bases outside the gene matches: 7. Complete variable domain (other parts from reference TRBV28 and TRBJ2-4): DVKVTQSSRYLVKRTGEKVFLECVQDMDHENMFWYRQDPGLGLRLIYFSYDVKMKEKGDIPEGYSVSREKKERFSLILESASTNQTSMYLCASRVTGGVDIQYFGAGTRLSVL.

This clone was observed a few times. This CDR3 reads CASGPRGPTEAFF. The CDR3 DNA reads as TGTGCCAGTGGCCCCAGGGGACCCACTGAAGCTTTCTTT. V gene TRBV19 combines with J gene TRBJ1-1, with D perhaps TRBD1 (6 bases). The CDR3 is 13 residues long. Germline assignment: CDR1 LNHDA and CDR2 SQIVND (reference sequence). V lost 8 bases and J 4 bases, leaving 14 bases between the germline ends.

This clone was seen a handful of times. The chain employs TRBV5-6 and TRBJ2-5; TRBD1 agrees at 8 bases. Germline CDR1 is SGHDT and CDR2 is YYEEEE. J lost 5 bases, V lost 4 bases, and 10 bases had no gene match. The CDR3 has 15 residues. The CDR3: CASSPLRGRRETQYF. CDR3 bases: TGTGCCAGCAGCCCTCTCAGGGGGCGCAGGGAGACCCAGTACTTC.

V is TRBV2 and J is TRBJ2-2, with unresolved D. This CDR3 has 14 amino acids. From germline, CDR1 is SNHLY and CDR2 FYNNEI. V lost 3 bases to trimming and J lost 4 bases, with 9 bases between them. CDR3: CASSDAAATGELFF. CDR3 in DNA: TGTGCCAGCAGTGATGCGGCTGCCACCGGGGAGCTGTTTTTT. Together with reference TRBV2 and TRBJ2-2, the CDR3 gives the full variable domain: EPEVTQTPSHQVTQMGQEVILRCVPISNHLYFYWYRQILGQKVEFLVSFYNNEISEKSEIFDDQFSVERPDGSNFTLKIRSTKLEDSAMYFCASSDAAATGELFFGEGSRLTVL.

This clone has a handful of counts. The genes are TRBV9 and TRBJ2-2; D gene unclear. Germline loops: CDR1 SGDLS, CDR2 YYNGEE. Trimming left V 2 bases short and J 4 bases short, with 9 bases between. This CDR3 has 14 residues. CDR3 sequence reads: CASSVDSGTGELFF. In DNA form, the CDR3 reads TGTGCCAGCAGCGTCGATTCGGGCACCGGGGAGCTGTTTTTT.

This clone was seen more than once but under ten times. This sequence joins TRBV2 and TRBJ1-1, with a tentative D call TRBD1 (5 bases). The CDR3 contains 13 residues. Germline CDR1 is SNHLY and CDR2 is FYNNEI. V lost 9 bases and J lost 4, with 15 bases in between. CDR3 sequence: CARTNGGGTEAFF. The DNA for the CDR3 is TGTGCCAGGACCAATGGGGGGGGCACTGAAGCTTTCTTT.

The chain is built from TRBV15 and TRBJ2-7; 14 bases map to TRBD2. The CDR3 contains 22 residues. Germline-derived CDR1 and CDR2 are LNHNV and YYDKDF (reference sequence). Trimming cost V 3 bases and J 2 bases; bases outside gene matches: 21. The CDR3 sequence is CATSSYGAAWTSGRRGAYEQYF. CDR3 nucleotides: TGTGCCACCAGCAGTTACGGGGCGGCTTGGACTAGCGGGAGGCGGGGGGCCTACGAGCAGTACTTC. The full variable domain, with the rest looked up from reference TRBV15 and TRBJ2-7, is DAMVIQNPRYQVTQFGKPVTLSCSQTLNHNVMYWYQQKSSQAPKLLFHYYDKDFNNEADTPDNFQSRRPNTSFCFLDIRSPGLGDTAMYLCATSSYGAAWTSGRRGAYEQYFGPGTRLTVT.

This chain links TRBV5-1 with TRBJ2-5, with TRBD2 as a possible D gene (5 bases). Trimming removed 4 bases from V and 4 bases from J, with 11 bases in between. The V gene's germline CDR1 is SGHRS and CDR2 YFSETQ. CDR3 length equals 13 residues. The CDR3 coding sequence is TGCGCCAGCAGCCTACTAGGCCCAGAGACCCAGTACTTC. Encoded protein: CASSLLGPETQYF.

There are a few counts of this clone. The chain recombines TRBV18 with TRBJ1-1; 12 nucleotides line up with TRBD1. The germline V gene has CDR1 KGHSH and CDR2 LQKENI. The trim removed 3 bases at V and 1 base at J, leaving 6 bases unmatched. This CDR3 has 17 residues. Written as DNA, the CDR3 is TGTGCCAGCTCACCGGCCGGGACAGGGGGCAGGAACACTGAAGCTTTCTTT. It codes for CASSPAGTGGRNTEAFF.

This clone has more than one count but fewer than ten. As the CDR3 is not closed by the conserved phenylalanine or tryptophan, this likely results from a read error. Because the CDR3's place on the DNA is in doubt, the DNA is left out and the CDR3 is given as listed by TCRdb. The gene calls are TRBV20-1 and TRBJ1-2; TRBD1 reflects the table's D call only, with no check against the DNA. The germline V gene encodes CDR1 DFQATT and CDR2 SNEGSKA (reference sequence). The CDR3 is 10 amino acids long, termini counted. The CDR3 protein is CSARWTVPWC.

The chain recombines TRBV20-1 with TRBJ1-2; D call uncertain. Germline V gene data show CDR1 as DFQATT and CDR2 as SNEGSKA (reference sequence). The CDR3 contains 9 residues. V lost 7 bases and J lost 7, with 7 bases in between. CDR3: CSESVGYTF. The CDR3 DNA follows: TGCAGTGAGTCGGTTGGCTACACCTTC.

This chain links TRBV30 with TRBJ1-4; 8 positions match TRBD1. This CDR3 contains 14 residues. The V segment lost 2 bases and the J segment 14 bases; nucleotides outside the gene matches: 13. Germline V gene data show CDR1 as GTSNPN and CDR2 as SVGIG (reference sequence). CDR3 amino acids: CAWSPRGQEFGLFF. CDR3 DNA: TGTGCCTGGAGTCCTCGGGGACAGGAATTCGGCCTGTTTTTT.

This clone was found a few times. The gene calls are TRBV30 and TRBJ1-1, with D possibly matching TRBD1 (5 bases). V was pared by 0 bases and J by 5 bases, with 16 bases between. Germline CDR1 is GTSNPN and CDR2 is SVGIG (reference sequence). This CDR3 spans 15 amino acids. CDR3 coding DNA: TGTGCCTGGAGTGTACTTTGGGGGGTATGGACTGAAGCTTTCTTT. It specifies CAWSVLWGVWTEAFF.

This clone was counted at least ten times. V and J are TRBV4-3 and TRBJ1-2; TRBD1 matches 7 bases. The CDR3 contains 16 residues. The germline V gene encodes CDR1 LGHNA and CDR2 YSLEER. Losses at the gene ends were 1 base for V and 4 bases for J; bases not matched to a gene: 9. CDR3 DNA: TGCGCCAGCAGCCAAGCCGGGACAGCGTTAAGCTATGGCTACACCTTC. This sequence encodes CASSQAGTALSYGYTF.

There are many counts of this clone. The chain carries TRBV29-1 and TRBJ2-6; D unresolved. The CDR3 covers 15 residues. Trimming cost V 1 base and J 0 bases, with 7 bases left between them. The germline V gene encodes CDR1 SQVTM and CDR2 ANQGSEA. The CDR3 is CSVEGAGSGANVLTF. The CDR3 DNA reads as TGCAGCGTTGAAGGGGCAGGCTCTGGGGCCAACGTCCTGACTTTC.

This chain links TRBV14 with TRBJ2-1; D is unclear. Germline-derived CDR1 and CDR2 are SGHDN and FVKESK. The CDR3 covers 14 residues. V lost 4 bases, J lost 3 bases, and 10 bases lay in between. The CDR3 loop is CASSPRHYYNEQFF. CDR3 DNA: TGTGCCAGCAGCCCCCGACATTACTACAATGAGCAGTTCTTC.

This clone came up a few times. The rearrangement joins TRBV7-9 to TRBJ1-1; perhaps TRBD1 as D (5 bases). Trimming took off 3 bases at V and 1 base at J, with 15 bases between the two ends. The germline V gene encodes CDR1 SEHNR and CDR2 FQNEAQ (reference sequence). The CDR3 covers 16 residues. The CDR3 is CASSFKRDSQNTEAFF. CDR3 in DNA: TGTGCCAGCAGCTTCAAGCGGGACTCCCAGAACACTGAAGCTTTCTTT.

This chain connects TRBV6-5 to TRBJ2-1; 15 positions agree with TRBD2. The CDR3 contains 14 residues. The germline gives CDR1 MNHEY, CDR2 SVGAGI. V lost 6 bases, J lost 9 bases, and 3 bases stayed unmatched. The CDR3 sequence: CASRGTSGGSEQFF. The DNA for the CDR3 is TGTGCCAGCAGAGGGACTAGCGGGGGGAGTGAGCAGTTCTTC.

This clone appeared a single time. J is TRBJ2-1 and V is TRBV19, with 7 nucleotides matching TRBD1. J was trimmed by 1 base and V by 9 bases; bases with no gene match: 6. This CDR3 region has 14 residues. Germline loops: CDR1 LNHDA, CDR2 SQIVND (reference sequence). CDR3 nucleotide sequence: TGTGCCAGCAGGGACAGTGGGTCCTACAATGAGCAGTTCTTC. Its translation is CASRDSGSYNEQFF. Variable domain in full (rest from reference TRBV19 and TRBJ2-1): DGGITQSPKYLFRKEGQNVTLSCEQNLNHDAMYWYRQDPGQGLRLIYYSQIVNDFQKGDIAEGYSVSREKKESFPLTVTSAQKNPTAFYLCASRDSGSYNEQFFGPGTRLTVL.

This clone was counted a single time. The rearrangement links TRBV6-6 to TRBJ2-7; TRBD1 agrees at 7 bases. Germline lookup yields CDR1 MNHNY and CDR2 SVGAGI (reference sequence). V trimming: 4 bases; J trimming: 2 bases; junction bases outside the gene matches: 8. This CDR3 comprises 15 residues. The CDR3 reads CASSSIRQGAYEQYF. Here the CDR3 DNA reads TGTGCCAGCAGTTCCATCCGACAGGGAGCCTACGAGCAGTACTTC.

In this sample, this clone turned up a few times. The gene calls are TRBV6-5 and TRBJ1-5; TRBD1 agrees at 9 bases. The CDR3 runs 15 residues. Germline V gives CDR1 MNHEY, CDR2 SVGAGI. V shed 7 bases, J shed 4 bases, and the junction held 8 bases outside the gene matches. In DNA, the CDR3 is TGTGCCAGCACTCCGGGACAGGGTCTGAATCAGCCCCAGCATTTT. This translates into CASTPGQGLNQPQHF.

The CDR3: CASSWGQGNEQFF. As DNA, the CDR3 is TGCGCCAGCAGCTGGGGACAGGGAAATGAGCAGTTCTTC. This chain joins TRBV5-1 and TRBJ2-1, with TRBD1 matching 9 bases. There are 13 residues in the CDR3. CDR1 is SGHRS, CDR2 YFSETQ, per germline. J gave up 7 bases and V 3 bases, and 2 bases lay outside the gene matches.

The V gene is TRBV6-6, the J gene TRBJ2-5; no reliable D call. Trimming removed 4 bases from V and 3 bases from J, with 6 bases in between. From germline, CDR1 is MNHNY and CDR2 SVGAGI (reference sequence). The CDR3 is 12 amino acids. The CDR3 here is CASSWSKETQYF. CDR3 bases: TGTGCCAGCAGTTGGAGCAAAGAGACCCAGTACTTC.